This section outlines one T cell receptor beta chain sequence together with its context. What it binds is not known. Read data end 3 residues before the CDR3 end; the end is taken from the germline J gene. The data are from a study of T cells in women clearing cervical HPV infection. Study results and limitations: CIN3+ cases had significantly higher TCR repertoire richness than controls, but evenness did not differ.

The germline V gene encodes CDR1 KGHSH and CDR2 LQKENI. The CDR3 contains 15 residues. V was trimmed by 0 bases and J by 3 bases, leaving 11 bases between them. Prevalent HPV16 infections were excluded; only incident single HPV16 infections included. The method was immunoSEQ multiplex PCR; TCRdb's version includes in-frame clones alone and lacks a portion of them. The sample table sets out around 31,000 clones. This receptor was identified in a woman between 18 and 69 years old with a cervical HPV16 infection that either progressed to CIN3+ or cleared (not recorded which). The chain is built from TRBV18 and TRBJ1-1, with D unresolved. Sequenced input: blood buffy coat. The CDR3 region is CASSPPARLHTEAFF. The sequenced part of the CDR3 DNA is TGTGCCAGCTCACCACCCGCCCGGTTACACACTGAA.